This T cell receptor (beta chain) appears in the sequencing data of a study of T cell changes during pregnancy in multiple sclerosis. Clones were read by immunoSEQ multiplex PCR, and TCRdb kept only the in-frame ones, dropping some. The table lists just under 95,000 clones, 85% to 95% of them singletons, with about 2.7% in the top ten. CDR1 SGHKS and CDR2 YYEKEE come from the germline V gene (reference sequence). Trimming removed 0 bases from V and 7 bases from J, with 16 bases in between. The CDR3 is made up of 15 amino acids. The sequenced sample was peripheral blood, obtained in the first trimester of pregnancy. The receptor comes from a female donor with multiple sclerosis, enrolled in a pregnancy study. V usage is TRBV5-5 and J usage is TRBJ1-2; a weak D match, TRBD1 (6 bases). The CDR3 DNA reads as TGTGCCAGCAGCTTGGCCACGCGCACAGGGTCTGGCTACACCTTC. Translating gives CASSLATRTGSGYTF.